A single sample gave rise to the 10 T cell receptor beta chains below, sequenced in a study of a mutant IDH1 vaccine in newly diagnosed glioma. Regarding time point: week 23, last vaccination. Mutant IDH1 20-mer peptide, at 300 ug, made up each vaccine dose, with topical imiquimod. Measured with immunoSEQ multiplex PCR; TCRdb has only the in-frame clones, and not every one. The sample yields around 56,000 clones, roughly three quarters seen once. Their antigen targets remain unknown. The sequencing here drew on PBMCs, taken from a glioma patient whose treatment included an IDH1 peptide vaccine. The receptors stem from a woman aged 35 to 49 with glioma. Some clones in this sample may be carry-over from other donors' samples.

For the CDR3, the DNA is TGTGCCAGCAACCGCGGGTACCAAGAGACCCAGTACTTC. This gives the protein CASNRGYQETQYF. V gene TRBV7-2 combines with J gene TRBJ2-5, with D tentatively TRBD2 (5 bases). Germline CDR1 reads SGHTA; CDR2 reads FQGNSA. Trimming took off 7 bases at V and 0 bases at J, with 9 bases between the two ends. The CDR3 has 13 residues.

In this sample, this clone turned up a few times. The chain employs TRBV7-6 and TRBJ2-2; 10 positions match TRBD2. CDR1 SGHVS and CDR2 FNYEAQ come from the germline V gene. With V trimmed by 3 bases and J by 7 bases, 5 bases remained unmatched. The CDR3 loop spans 15 amino acids. CDR3 bases: TGTGCCAGCAGCTTTAGCGGGGGGAGCGACGGGGAGCTGTTTTTT. Amino acid sequence: CASSFSGGSDGELFF.

V gene TRBV25-1 combines with J gene TRBJ1-2; possible D gene TRBD1, 6 bases. Germline-derived CDR1 and CDR2 are MGHDK and SYGVNS. The CDR3 has 15 amino acids. Trimming took off 4 bases at V and 4 bases at J, with 16 bases between the two ends. CDR3 coding DNA: TGTGCCAGCAGTGGGTCGTGGAGGGGGAGCTATGGCTACACCTTC. Encoded protein: CASSGSWRGSYGYTF.

V and J are TRBV10-1 and TRBJ1-3; tentative D call: TRBD1 (5 bases). The germline V gene has CDR1 WNHNN and CDR2 SYGVQD (reference sequence). V was trimmed by 6 bases and J by 2 bases, leaving 14 bases between them. The CDR3 runs to 15 residues. Here the CDR3 reads CASSATAYPGNTIYF. The CDR3 DNA reads as TGCGCCAGCAGCGCGACAGCTTACCCTGGAAACACCATATATTTT.

The chain is built from TRBV19 and TRBJ1-5; D is undetermined. The V and J ends lost 7 bases and 2 bases respectively, with 15 bases between them. Germline lookup yields CDR1 LNHDA and CDR2 SQIVND (reference sequence). There are 15 residues in the CDR3. CDR3 nucleotide sequence: TGTGCCAGTAATGAACACCCGAGGCGCAATCAGCCCCAGCATTTT. It is translated as CASNEHPRRNQPQHF.

The J gene is TRBJ2-7, the V gene TRBV7-9; D is perhaps TRBD1 (5 bases). Germline V gives CDR1 SEHNR, CDR2 FQNEAQ (reference sequence). The V gene lost 5 bases and the J gene lost 2 bases, with 13 bases spanning the gap. The CDR3 spans 14 residues. CDR3 nucleotides: TGTGCCAGCAGCCCTTGGACAAAGACCTACGAGCAGTACTTC. This encodes CASSPWTKTYEQYF. Complete variable domain (other parts from reference TRBV7-9 and TRBJ2-7): DTGVSQNPRHKITKRGQNVTFRCDPISEHNRLYWYRQTLGQGPEFLTYFQNEAQLEKSRLLSDRFSAERPKGSFSTLEIQRTEQGDSAMYLCASSPWTKTYEQYFGPGTRLTVT.

This clone appeared a single time. The gene calls are TRBV5-5 and TRBJ1-5; the D is unclear. CDR1 and CDR2 from the germline V gene are SGHKS and YYEKEE (reference sequence). Trimming stripped 5 bases from V and 4 bases from J, with 16 bases between. The CDR3 is 15 amino acids. The CDR3 sequence is CASSFSTGENQPQHF. For the CDR3, the DNA is TGTGCCAGCAGTTTTTCCACTGGGGAAAATCAGCCCCAGCATTTT.

The chain couples TRBV5-6 to TRBJ2-2; no definite D call. CDR1 is SGHDT, CDR2 YYEEEE, per germline. The length of the CDR3 is 14 residues. The V and J ends lost 2 bases and 7 bases respectively, with 12 bases between them. CDR3: CASSFRVLGGELFF. CDR3 DNA: TGTGCCAGCAGCTTTCGGGTTTTGGGCGGGGAGCTGTTTTTT.

Written as DNA, the CDR3 is TGTGCCAGCAGCTTGAGGGGGAATGGGGCTTTCTTT. Protein: CASSLRGNGAFF. The V call is TRBV5-5, the J call TRBJ1-1, with a weak D call TRBD1 (6 bases). The CDR3 extends over 12 amino acids. In germline, CDR1 is SGHKS, CDR2 YYEKEE (reference sequence). V was trimmed by 1 base and J by 11 bases, leaving 12 bases between them. Filled out from reference TRBV5-5 and TRBJ1-1, the complete variable domain reads DAGVTQSPTHLIKTRGQQVTLRCSPISGHKSVSWYQQVLGQGPQFIFQYYEKEERGRGNFPDRFSARQFPNYSSELNVNALLLGDSALYLCASSLRGNGAFFGQGTRLTVV.

The chain is built from TRBV10-3 and TRBJ2-3, with 8 nucleotides matching TRBD2. With V trimmed by 0 bases and J by 2 bases, 4 bases remained unmatched. This CDR3 comprises 16 residues. Germline CDR1 is ENHRY and CDR2 is SYGVKD. CDR3 coding DNA: TGTGCCATCAGTGAGTCGAGGGGACTAGACACAGATACGCAGTATTTT. This translates into CAISESRGLDTDTQYF.